Sequencing of this TCR beta chain was carried out in a study of T cells in Graves' hyperthyroidism and ophthalmopathy. Regarding the study as a whole: Most expanded thyroid clonotypes above 0.001 recurred in blood. A 13 V-J model separated ophthalmopathy from stable hyperthyroidism.

TCR beta CDR3 regions were amplified from RNA. Primed by the HTBI set, a first-round RT-PCR was run on the TCR CDR3. TCRdb reprocessed the multiplex PCR reads via MiXCR and lists one record per CDR3 protein. The sample consists of about 460,000 distinct CDR3 sequences, 20% to 25% of them appearing once. A remark on this clonotype: What it binds is not known.

Those patients with uncontrolled infection, other autoimmune disease, pregnancy or lactation were excluded. Fresh 10 ml peripheral blood yielded PBMCs. This CDR3 region has 15 residues. Trimming stripped 3 bases from V and 3 bases from J, with 11 bases between. The germline V gene has CDR1 SGHAT and CDR2 FQNNGV. Material for sequencing was blood. The source of this sequence is a woman between 70 and 85 years old with Graves' ophthalmopathy. V and J are TRBV11-2 and TRBJ2-2; D unresolved. The CDR3 loop reads CASSFRPAHTGELFF. Here the CDR3 DNA reads TGTGCCAGCAGCTTTAGGCCTGCACACACCGGGGAGCTGTTTTTT.